One sample yielded the 29 T cell receptor beta chains listed below, sequenced in a study of cytomegalovirus exposure and HLA in healthy donors. The study ran its PCR with 60 Vbeta and 13 Jbeta primers. TCRdb's table, derived via immunoSEQ multiplex PCR, lists solely in-frame clones and lacks some. The sample holds about 190,000 clones; more than 70% are singletons and the top ten take less than 1.1%. The sample comprised PBMCs. Receptors originate from a woman between 35 and 50 years old in good health and CMV-seronegative.

The chain is built from TRBV15 and TRBJ2-4; 12 bases are shared with TRBD1. V shed 4 bases and J 7 bases; nucleotides not matched to a gene: 8. The CDR3 totals 16 residues. The germline gives CDR1 LNHNV, CDR2 YYDKDF (reference sequence). The CDR3 is CATSITGTGGLNIQYF. CDR3 sequence (DNA): TGTGCCACCAGCATTACCGGGACAGGGGGCTTGAACATTCAGTACTTC.

This sequence joins TRBV30 and TRBJ2-7; D is possibly TRBD2 (6 bases). CDR1 and CDR2 (germline): GTSNPN, SVGIG (reference sequence). V dropped 4 bases and J dropped 1 base, with 14 bases sitting between them. This CDR3 has 14 residues. CDR3 sequence: CAWNPGVGSYEQYF. CDR3 coding DNA: TGTGCCTGGAACCCGGGGGTGGGTTCCTACGAGCAGTACTTC.

This chain joins TRBV7-2 and TRBJ2-1, with 7 positions matching TRBD2. The germline CDR1 and CDR2 sequences are SGHTA and FQGNSA. This CDR3 is 16 amino acids long. The V gene end was trimmed by 1 base and the J gene end by 0 bases; junction bases not matched to a gene: 3. In DNA form, the CDR3 reads TGTGCCAGCAGCTTAGTCGGGGGGAGCTCCTACAATGAGCAGTTCTTC. Encoded protein: CASSLVGGSSYNEQFF.

The chain joins TRBV11-2 to TRBJ2-7, with D perhaps matching TRBD2 (6 bases). Trimming left V 2 bases short and J 7 bases short, with 15 bases between. Germline V gives CDR1 SGHAT, CDR2 FQNNGV. The CDR3 has 14 residues. The CDR3 reads CASSLNRRGLEQYF. In DNA, the CDR3 is TGTGCCAGCAGCTTAAACCGCCGGGGGTTGGAGCAGTACTTC.

This clone was counted between two and nine times. The chain links TRBV5-4 to TRBJ2-5; no clear D. Trimming stripped 4 bases from V and 2 bases from J, with 15 bases between. Germline V gene data show CDR1 as SGHNT and CDR2 as YYREEE (reference sequence). The CDR3 covers 15 residues. CDR3 sequence: CASSASGSLQETQYF. The CDR3 region has the DNA TGTGCCAGCAGCGCTTCCGGGTCCCTTCAAGAGACCCAGTACTTC. Supplemented by reference TRBV5-4 and TRBJ2-5, the full variable domain reads ETGVTQSPTHLIKTRGQQVTLRCSSQSGHNTVSWYQQALGQGPQFIFQYYREEENGRGNFPPRFSGLQFPNYSSELNVNALELDDSALYLCASSASGSLQETQYFGPGTRLLVL.

This sequence joins TRBV5-1 and TRBJ2-2; possible D gene TRBD1, 6 bases. The CDR3 sequence is 15 residues long. The V end was cut by 1 base, the J end by 4 bases, with 11 bases between. Per germline, CDR1 SGHRS and CDR2 YFSETQ. As DNA, the CDR3 is TGCGCCAGCAGCTTGAGGGACAAAGGCACCGGGGAGCTGTTTTTT. Amino acid sequence: CASSLRDKGTGELFF.

This clone was counted a single time. This rearrangement joins TRBV7-8 to TRBJ1-4; no reliable D call. The CDR3 totals 14 residues. The germline CDR1 and CDR2 sequences are SGHVS and FQNEAQ. Between the trimmed V and J ends, which lost 0 bases and 7 bases, there was a span of 9 bases. The CDR3 DNA reads as TGTGCCAGCAGCTTAGCCCGGAACAGTGAAAAACTGTTTTTT. This sequence encodes CASSLARNSEKLFF. Full variable domain (remainder filled in from reference TRBV7-8 and TRBJ1-4): GAGVSQSPRYKVAKRGQDVALRCDPISGHVSLFWYQQALGQGPEFLTYFQNEAQLDKSGLPSDRFFAERPEGSVSTLKIQRTQQEDSAVYLCASSLARNSEKLFFGSGTQLSVL.

V and J are TRBV5-6 and TRBJ2-7; 7 bases align to TRBD1. This CDR3 contains 16 residues. Germline CDR1 SGHDT, CDR2 YYEEEE. V dropped 1 base and J dropped 5; count of bases not matched to a gene: 12. The CDR3 region has the DNA TGTGCCAGCAGCTTGTTGGGCGCAGGGGGTCTCAACGAGCAGTACTTC. Residues: CASSLLGAGGLNEQYF.

The CDR3: CASSVSTSGTYNEQFF. The CDR3 DNA reads as TGTGCCAGTAGTGTCTCGACTAGCGGGACCTACAATGAGCAGTTCTTC. This chain joins TRBV19 and TRBJ2-1, with 11 bases identical to TRBD2. The V segment lost 5 bases and the J segment 2 bases; nucleotides outside the gene matches: 5. The CDR3 contains 16 residues. Germline CDR1 LNHDA, CDR2 SQIVND (reference sequence).

The chain combines TRBV7-2 with TRBJ1-1, with 11 bases lining up with TRBD1. V lost 5 bases, J lost 6 bases, and 5 bases stayed unmatched. Germline V CDR1 and CDR2: SGHTA, FQGNSA. The CDR3 totals 14 residues. The CDR3 protein is CASSAGQGASEAFF. The CDR3 nucleotides are TGTGCCAGCAGCGCTGGACAGGGGGCCTCTGAAGCTTTCTTT.

This clone was observed once. The chain has TRBV12-5 and TRBJ1-6; TRBD1 agrees at 8 bases. Per the germline V gene, CDR1 is LGHNT and CDR2 is FRNRAP. With 6 bases clipped from V and 7 bases from J, the junction kept 2 bases outside the gene matches. This CDR3 is 13 amino acids long. CDR3 loop: CASGTGDNSPLHF. The CDR3 DNA sequence: TGTGCTAGTGGGACAGGGGACAATTCACCCCTCCACTTT.

The V call is TRBV4-2, the J call TRBJ2-5; a possible D gene is TRBD1 (6 bases). V shed 2 bases and J shed 4 bases, with 14 bases lying between them. Per germline, CDR1 LGHNA and CDR2 YNFKEQ. This CDR3 is 15 amino acids long. The CDR3, as DNA: TGTGCCAGCAGCCAATCCCCTCGAGGGGGAGAGACCCAGTACTTC. Its translation is CASSQSPRGGETQYF.

The gene calls are TRBV29-1 and TRBJ2-3; a weak D match, TRBD2 (7 bases). CDR1 SQVTM and CDR2 ANQGSEA come from the germline V gene. Between the trimmed V and J ends, which lost 7 bases and 2 bases, there was a span of 19 bases. The CDR3 is 15 residues long. The CDR3 is CSDQLAAGATDTQYF. CDR3 in DNA: TGCAGCGATCAGCTAGCGGCGGGGGCCACAGATACGCAGTATTTT.

This clone was seen just once. The genes are TRBV14 and TRBJ1-1; a weak D match, TRBD1 (6 bases). Trimming pared 4 bases from V and 0 bases from J, leaving 15 bases between. This CDR3 is built from 16 residues. Looked up from germline, CDR1 is SGHDN and CDR2 is FVKESK. The CDR3 reads CASSRPLTGMNTEAFF. CDR3 nucleotide sequence: TGTGCCAGCAGCCGCCCTTTGACAGGAATGAACACTGAAGCTTTCTTT.

This clone appeared once. The rearrangement joins TRBV5-1 to TRBJ2-1, with D tentatively TRBD1 (7 bases). Trimming pared 4 bases from V and 4 bases from J, leaving 18 bases between. This CDR3 region has 16 residues. The germline CDR1 and CDR2 sequences are SGHRS and YFSETQ. The CDR3 DNA is TGCGCCAGCAGCGGACTACAGGGGTCGGGTTACAATGAGCAGTTCTTC. Translation gives CASSGLQGSGYNEQFF.

This rearrangement joins TRBV27 to TRBJ1-2, with unresolved D. V was shortened by 6 bases and J by 6 bases, with 17 bases between the two germline ends. Germline CDR1 MNHEY, CDR2 SMNVEV (reference sequence). The CDR3 length is 14 residues. This CDR3 is CASSPMGAWDGYTF. Written as DNA, the CDR3 is TGTGCCAGCAGCCCTATGGGCGCCTGGGATGGCTACACCTTC.

V gene TRBV6-1 combines with J gene TRBJ1-5; D is perhaps TRBD1 (6 bases). V lost 2 bases and J 4 bases, leaving 9 bases between the germline ends. Germline V gene data show CDR1 as MNHNS and CDR2 as SASEGT. CDR3 length: 14 amino acids. The CDR3 DNA reads TGTGCCAGCAGTGAAATAACAGGGAATCAGCCCCAGCATTTT. Its translation is CASSEITGNQPQHF.

This rearrangement joins TRBV6-6 to TRBJ2-1; 7 nucleotides line up with TRBD2. This CDR3 has 16 residues. Germline-derived CDR1 and CDR2 are MNHNY and SVGAGI (reference sequence). Losses at the gene ends were 3 bases for V and 7 bases for J; bases not matched to a gene: 12. The CDR3 sequence is CASSYILLADKNEQFF. DNA for the CDR3: TGTGCCAGCAGTTATATTCTTCTAGCGGATAAAAATGAGCAGTTCTTC.

The chain recombines TRBV6-5 with TRBJ1-1; 7 nucleotides align to TRBD1. There are 16 residues in the CDR3. Germline CDR1 reads MNHEY; CDR2 reads SVGAGI. The trim removed 2 bases at V and 3 bases at J, leaving 9 bases unmatched. The CDR3 bases are TGTGCCAGCAGTTACGCAGGGGGATCCTCGTACACTGAAGCTTTCTTT. Its translation is CASSYAGGSSYTEAFF.

About this clone itself: A junction boundary mismatches the germline segment, possibly from a read error. The V call is TRBV7-9, the J call TRBJ1-2; no firm D call. The CDR3 sequence is 11 residues long. Germline-derived CDR1 and CDR2 are SEHNR and FQNEAQ (reference sequence). In nucleotides, the CDR3 is TGTTCCAGCATCTACAGTGATGGCTACACCTTC. It encodes CSSIYSDGYTF.

This clone was seen a few times. The chain has TRBV4-2 and TRBJ2-2; D is unresolved. V was clipped by 0 bases and J by 5 bases, with 7 bases between them. Per germline, CDR1 LGHNA and CDR2 YNFKEQ. The CDR3 has 14 amino acids. The CDR3 reads CASSQDMQTGELFF. The CDR3 DNA reads as TGTGCCAGCAGCCAAGATATGCAGACCGGGGAGCTGTTTTTT.

The chain carries TRBV5-1 and TRBJ1-4; D possibly corresponds to TRBD1 (6 bases). V was pared by 3 bases and J by 4 bases, with 16 bases between. Germline V gene data show CDR1 as SGHRS and CDR2 as YFSETQ. The CDR3 runs to 16 residues. The CDR3 nucleotides are TGCGCCAGCAGCTCTCGACAGGAGCCCTTTAATGAAAAACTGTTTTTT. Translating gives CASSSRQEPFNEKLFF.

The chain links TRBV19 to TRBJ2-4, with 7 bases identical to TRBD1. The V gene end was trimmed by 5 bases and the J gene end by 0 bases; junction bases not matched to a gene: 10. The germline V gene has CDR1 LNHDA and CDR2 SQIVND (reference sequence). This CDR3 region has 17 residues. CDR3 DNA sequence: TGTGCCAGTAGTCCAGGACAGGCTTTACTAGCCAAAAACATTCAGTACTTC. Translated, it gives CASSPGQALLAKNIQYF.

The genes are TRBV21-1 and TRBJ2-1; the table's D call of TRBD1 was not tested on the DNA. TRBV21-1 is an annotated pseudogene. This CDR3 has 20 amino acids. The CDR3 DNA is TGTGCCAGCAGCAAAAGCAAGAGACAGGCCCCTTACTTCCAGGAAAATGAGCAGTTCTTC. The encoded protein is CASSKSKRQAPYFQENEQFF.

The V call is TRBV6-1, the J call TRBJ1-5, with a possible D match to TRBD1 (5 bases). This CDR3 contains 16 residues. V was trimmed by 2 bases and J by 4 bases, leaving 15 bases between them. Germline V lookup: CDR1 MNHNS, CDR2 SASEGT. The CDR3 DNA sequence: TGTGCCAGCAGTGAATCCTTGACAGTCTTTAATCAGCCCCAGCATTTT. This translates into CASSESLTVFNQPQHF.

The V call is TRBV11-2, the J call TRBJ2-7, with D unclear. Germline loops: CDR1 SGHAT, CDR2 FQNNGV. The CDR3 sequence is 12 residues long. Trimming stripped 1 base from V and 7 bases from J, with 8 bases between. CDR3 sequence reads: CASSLVADEQYF. The CDR3 DNA reads as TGTGCCAGCAGCTTAGTGGCGGATGAGCAGTACTTC.

This rearrangement joins TRBV15 to TRBJ2-1, with D tentatively TRBD2 (5 bases). V lost 5 bases to trimming and J lost 8 bases, with 10 bases between them. The CDR3 has 12 amino acids. The germline gives CDR1 LNHNV, CDR2 YYDKDF (reference sequence). The CDR3 sequence is CATSVASDEQFF. Written as DNA, the CDR3 is TGTGCCACCAGCGTAGCGTCGGATGAGCAGTTCTTC.

This sequence joins TRBV30 and TRBJ2-2, with 13 bases that match TRBD2. The CDR3 runs 16 residues. Germline CDR1 and CDR2: GTSNPN and SVGIG (reference sequence). V lost 4 bases to trimming and J lost 4 bases; unmatched junction nucleotides: 6. CDR3 nucleotides: TGTGCCTGGACTGGAGGGACTAGCGGGGCCACCGGGGAGCTGTTTTTT. Encoded protein: CAWTGGTSGATGELFF.

V usage is TRBV18 and J usage is TRBJ2-5; D is perhaps TRBD2 (6 bases). V shed 4 bases and J shed 2 bases, with 14 bases lying between them. Germline CDR1 and CDR2: KGHSH and LQKENI. The CDR3 totals 15 residues. CDR3 loop: CASSLPEGLQETQYF. DNA for the CDR3: TGTGCCAGCTCACTCCCGGAGGGACTTCAAGAGACCCAGTACTTC.